The source of this T cell receptor beta chain is a study of technical replicates of blood from several donors. There are 17 residues in the CDR3. V dropped 2 bases and J dropped 6; count of bases not matched to a gene: 12. The germline gives CDR1 KGHSH, CDR2 LQKENI. Produced via immunoSEQ multiplex PCR; TCRdb's table is partial and in-frame only. The sample consists of 65,000 to 85,000 clones, approximately 93% of them appearing once. Sequences were obtained from T cells isolated from PBMCs. V is TRBV18 and J is TRBJ2-3; TRBD2 aligns across 9 bases. The TCR comes from a human donor in good health. CDR3 amino acids: CASSPTSYGGREDTQYF. The CDR3 DNA reads as TGTGCCAGCTCACCAACTTCTTATGGCGGGAGGGAGGATACGCAGTATTTT.